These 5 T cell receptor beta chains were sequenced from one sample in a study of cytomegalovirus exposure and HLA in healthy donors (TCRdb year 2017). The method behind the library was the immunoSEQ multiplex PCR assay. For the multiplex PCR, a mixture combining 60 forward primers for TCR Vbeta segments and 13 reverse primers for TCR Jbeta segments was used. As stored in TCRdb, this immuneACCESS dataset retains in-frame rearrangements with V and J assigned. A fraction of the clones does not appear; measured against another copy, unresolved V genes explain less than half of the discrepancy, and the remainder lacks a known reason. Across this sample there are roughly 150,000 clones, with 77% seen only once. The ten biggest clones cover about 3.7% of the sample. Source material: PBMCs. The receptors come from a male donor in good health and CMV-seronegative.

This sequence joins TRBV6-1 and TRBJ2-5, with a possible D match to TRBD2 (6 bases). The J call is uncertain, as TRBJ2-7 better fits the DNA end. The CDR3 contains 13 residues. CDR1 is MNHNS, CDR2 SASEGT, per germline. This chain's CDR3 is CASRIADPYEQYF. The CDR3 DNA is TGTGCCAGCAGGATAGCGGACCCATACGAGCAGTACTTC.

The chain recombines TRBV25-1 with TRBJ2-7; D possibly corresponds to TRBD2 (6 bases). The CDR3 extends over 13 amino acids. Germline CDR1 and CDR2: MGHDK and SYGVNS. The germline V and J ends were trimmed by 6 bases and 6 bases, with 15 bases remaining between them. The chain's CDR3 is CASRFREFAEQYF. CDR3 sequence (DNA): TGTGCCAGCAGATTTCGGGAGTTCGCCGAGCAGTACTTC.

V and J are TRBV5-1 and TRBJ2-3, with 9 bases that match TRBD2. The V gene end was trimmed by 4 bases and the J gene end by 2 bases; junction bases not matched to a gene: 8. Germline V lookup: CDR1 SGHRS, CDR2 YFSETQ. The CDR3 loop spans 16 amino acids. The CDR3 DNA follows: TGCGCCAGCAGCCCCGGACTAGCGTTTAACACAGATACGCAGTATTTT. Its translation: CASSPGLAFNTDTQYF.

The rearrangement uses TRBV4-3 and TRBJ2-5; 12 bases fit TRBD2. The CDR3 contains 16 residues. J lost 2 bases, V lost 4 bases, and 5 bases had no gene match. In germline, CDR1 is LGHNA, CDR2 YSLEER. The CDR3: CASSPSGGALQETQYF. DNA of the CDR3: TGCGCCAGCAGCCCTAGCGGGGGGGCTTTACAAGAGACCCAGTACTTC.

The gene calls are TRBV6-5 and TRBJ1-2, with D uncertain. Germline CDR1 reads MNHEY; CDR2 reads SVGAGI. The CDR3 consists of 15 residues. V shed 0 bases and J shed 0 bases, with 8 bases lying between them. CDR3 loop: CASSYSIDSNYGYTF. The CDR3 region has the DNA TGTGCCAGCAGTTACTCGATAGATTCTAACTATGGCTACACCTTC.